These 2 T cell receptor beta chains originate from one sample sequenced in a study of cytomegalovirus exposure and HLA in healthy donors. 60 Vbeta and 13 Jbeta primers were used in PCR. Repertoires were generated with immunoSEQ multiplex PCR, while TCRdb's copy carries only in-frame clones and drops some. The data contain around 130,000 clones, around 74% of them singletons. The sample was PBMCs. These receptors were taken from a man younger than 40 in good health and CMV-seronegative.

This clone was picked up a small number of times. The V gene is TRBV28, the J gene TRBJ1-2; unclear D gene. V was cut by 6 bases and J by 2 bases, with 7 bases left in between. The CDR3 extends over 12 amino acids. CDR1 and CDR2 (germline): MDHEN, SYDVKM. The CDR3 nucleotides are TGTGCCAGCAGCACCCTAAACTATGGCTACACCTTC. Amino acids: CASSTLNYGYTF.

The rearrangement links TRBV7-9 to TRBJ1-5; no definite D call. V was pared by 4 bases and J by 0 bases, with 13 bases between. The length of the CDR3 is 16 residues. Germline values: CDR1 SEHNR, CDR2 FQNEAQ (reference sequence). The CDR3 is CASSSTAPYSNQPQHF. In DNA form, the CDR3 reads TGTGCCAGCAGCTCAACCGCGCCGTATAGCAATCAGCCCCAGCATTTT. The full variable domain, completed using reference TRBV7-9 and TRBJ1-5, is DTGVSQNPRHKITKRGQNVTFRCDPISEHNRLYWYRQTLGQGPEFLTYFQNEAQLEKSRLLSDRFSAERPKGSFSTLEIQRTEQGDSAMYLCASSSTAPYSNQPQHFGDGTRLSIL.